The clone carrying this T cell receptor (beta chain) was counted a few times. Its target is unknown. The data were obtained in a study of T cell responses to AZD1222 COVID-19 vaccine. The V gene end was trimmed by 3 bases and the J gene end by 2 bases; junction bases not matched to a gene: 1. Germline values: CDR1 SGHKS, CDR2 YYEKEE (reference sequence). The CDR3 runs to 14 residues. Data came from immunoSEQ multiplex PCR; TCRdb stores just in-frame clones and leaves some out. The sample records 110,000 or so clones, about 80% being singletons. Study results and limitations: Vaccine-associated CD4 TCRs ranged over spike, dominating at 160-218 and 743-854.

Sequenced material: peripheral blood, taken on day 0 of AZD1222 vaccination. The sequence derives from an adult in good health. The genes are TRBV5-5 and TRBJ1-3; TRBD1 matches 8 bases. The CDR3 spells CASSSGGPGNTIYF. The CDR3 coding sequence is TGTGCCAGCAGCTCAGGGGGCCCTGGAAACACCATATATTTT.